Described below is a single TCR beta chain sequence and its context. The target antigen is unknown. The data stem from a study of blood T cells in healthy people across ages. Study-wide findings and caveats: TCR beta diversity per million T cells fell roughly linearly with age.

The amount of total RNA extracted per sample was at least 6 micrograms. Combining a sample-barcoded 5' primer with a J-beta primer mix, a second PCR ran for 7 to 11 cycles. TCRdb used MiXCR to reprocess the 5' RACE reads, holding one entry per CDR3 protein. The table includes 780,000 or so distinct CDR3 sequences, approximately 60% detected once. CDR1 and CDR2 from the germline V gene are DFQATT and SNEGSKA (reference sequence). This CDR3 region has 14 residues. The germline V and J ends were trimmed by 6 bases and 0 bases, with 12 bases remaining between them. The chain recombines TRBV20-1 with TRBJ2-1, with a possible D match to TRBD2 (5 bases). Sequenced: blood. This clonotype originated in a man aged 35 to 55 in good health. The CDR3 nucleotides are TGCAGTGCCCCCAGCGGCAGCTCCTACAATGAGCAGTTCTTC. This codes for CSAPSGSSYNEQFF.